A single sample gave rise to the 15 T cell receptor beta chains below, sequenced in a study of T cells in tumors after PD-1 blockade. Clones were sequenced by immunoSEQ multiplex PCR, and TCRdb holds only the in-frame ones, with some missing. This sample has about 59,000 clones, with roughly 78% found just once. This specimen consisted of PBMCs, obtained before anti-PD-1 treatment. These receptors came from a human donor with basal cell carcinoma.

This clone was seen only once. This chain joins TRBV27 and TRBJ2-7; 9 nucleotides align to TRBD1. CDR1 and CDR2 from the germline V gene are MNHEY and SMNVEV (reference sequence). This CDR3 comprises 15 residues. V was pared by 5 bases and J by 6 bases, with 11 bases of the junction left unmatched. The DNA for the CDR3 is TGTGCCAGCAGTCCCGGGGGACAGGGAGCCTTCGAGCAGTACTTC. It encodes CASSPGGQGAFEQYF.

This clone was observed a handful of times. V and J are TRBV30 and TRBJ2-6; D is perhaps TRBD2 (6 bases). The ends were cut back, 4 bases at V and 0 bases at J, with 10 bases in the middle. Per germline, CDR1 GTSNPN and CDR2 SVGIG (reference sequence). CDR3 size: 15 residues. The CDR3 DNA reads as TGTGCCTGGAATCGGGGACTCTCTGGGGCCAACGTCCTGACTTTC. It specifies CAWNRGLSGANVLTF.

The DNA of the CDR3 is TGTGCCAGTAGTATTCAACAGCCTAATGAAAAACTGTTTTTT. Translation gives CASSIQQPNEKLFF. This sequence joins TRBV19 and TRBJ1-4; no clear D. This CDR3 has 14 amino acids. Germline CDR1 and CDR2: LNHDA and SQIVND (reference sequence). V gave up 3 bases and J gave up 3 bases, with 8 bases separating them.

The chain couples TRBV7-6 to TRBJ2-1; 8 bases line up with TRBD1. The CDR3 runs to 16 residues. CDR1 is SGHVS, CDR2 FNYEAQ, per germline. V lost 0 bases and J lost 4; bases outside the gene matches: 5. CDR3 sequence: CASSLAGTGIYNEQFF. CDR3 nucleotides: TGTGCCAGCAGCTTAGCTGGGACAGGCATTTACAATGAGCAGTTCTTC. The full variable domain, completed using reference TRBV7-6 and TRBJ2-1, is GAGVSQSPRYKVTKRGQDVALRCDPISGHVSLYWYRQALGQGPEFLTYFNYEAQQDKSGLPNDRFSAERPEGSISTLTIQRTEQRDSAMYRCASSLAGTGIYNEQFFGPGTRLTVL.

V gene TRBV7-3 combines with J gene TRBJ2-2, with 8 nucleotides matching TRBD2. The CDR3 totals 17 residues. Germline V lookup: CDR1 SGHTA, CDR2 FQGTGA. J was trimmed by 9 bases and V by 4 bases; bases with no gene match: 16. The CDR3 here is CASSSLTSAPGPRELFF. Written as DNA, the CDR3 is TGTGCCAGCAGCTCCTTGACTAGCGCACCGGGGCCCCGGGAGCTGTTTTTT.

The chain couples TRBV24-1 to TRBJ1-2; D is undetermined. The V end was cut by 1 base, the J end by 2 bases, with 7 bases between. CDR1 KGHDR and CDR2 SFDVKD come from the germline V gene. CDR3 length equals 14 residues. CDR3 sequence (DNA): TGTGCCACCAGTGATTTAGGCCTAAACTATGGCTACACCTTC. Translated: CATSDLGLNYGYTF.

J is TRBJ2-2 and V is TRBV5-6; weak D call: TRBD1 (6 bases). Germline CDR1 SGHDT, CDR2 YYEEEE. Trimming stripped 1 base from V and 2 bases from J, with 12 bases between. The CDR3 is made up of 16 amino acids. The CDR3 region has the DNA TGTGCCAGCAGCTTGAGCAGGGGCGTTAACACCGGGGAGCTGTTTTTT. It codes for CASSLSRGVNTGELFF.

The chain combines TRBV7-9 with TRBJ1-1, with D unresolved. Germline lookup yields CDR1 SEHNR and CDR2 FQNEAQ (reference sequence). This CDR3 region has 12 residues. V was shortened by 8 bases and J by 1 base, with 8 bases between the two germline ends. The CDR3 protein is CASGFQNTEAFF. The CDR3 nucleotides read TGTGCCAGCGGTTTCCAGAACACTGAAGCTTTCTTT.

This clone was picked up a small number of times. J is TRBJ1-6 and V is TRBV27; D remains ambiguous. Deletions cut 4 bases from V and 5 bases from J, with 9 bases between. This CDR3 is built from 14 residues. CDR1 is MNHEY, CDR2 SMNVEV, per germline (reference sequence). The CDR3 DNA follows: TGTGCCAGCAGTTATTTCGGGGATAATTCACCCCTCCACTTT. It is translated as CASSYFGDNSPLHF.

The gene calls are TRBV3-1 (or the pseudogene TRBV3-2) and TRBJ1-5; 9 nucleotides line up with TRBD1. The CDR3 runs 15 residues. After removal of 4 bases from V and 3 bases from J, the junction contained 4 bases not matched to a gene. The germline V gene has CDR1 LGHDT and CDR2 YNNKEL (reference sequence). CDR3 loop: CASSLGTGLNQPQHF. CDR3 bases: TGTGCCAGCAGCCTCGGGACAGGGCTCAATCAGCCCCAGCATTTT.

DNA for the CDR3: TGTGCCAGCAGCTTGGGAGGGGCTTGGGGAAAACTGTTTTTT. Translation: CASSLGGAWGKLFF. J is TRBJ1-4 and V is TRBV5-6; D may be TRBD1 (5 bases). V was clipped by 0 bases and J by 10 bases, with 13 bases between them. Germline CDR1 and CDR2: SGHDT and YYEEEE. The CDR3 contains 14 residues. Variable domain in full (rest from reference TRBV5-6 and TRBJ1-4): DAGVTQSPTHLIKTRGQQVTLRCSPKSGHDTVSWYQQALGQGPQFIFQYYEEEERQRGNFPDRFSGHQFPNYSSELNVNALLLGDSALYLCASSLGGAWGKLFFGSGTQLSVL.

Only a few counts were recorded for this clone. The V gene is TRBV6-2 or TRBV6-3, the J gene TRBJ1-2, with D maybe TRBD1 (5 bases). The CDR3 loop spans 13 amino acids. V lost 5 bases, J lost 12 bases, and 19 bases lay in between. Germline V gene data show CDR1 as MNHEY and CDR2 as SVGEGT. The CDR3 protein is CASSNTDRGPNTF. The CDR3 DNA sequence: TGTGCCAGCAGTAACACCGACAGAGGCCCAAACACCTTC.

This chain links TRBV13 with TRBJ1-2; 7 bases line up with TRBD1. This CDR3 has 16 amino acids. Germline CDR1 PRHDT, CDR2 FYEKMQ (reference sequence). Trimming removed 4 bases from V and 1 base from J; junction bases left unmatched: 9. CDR3 residues: CASSSDRVRVNYGYTF. In nucleotides, the CDR3 is TGTGCCAGCAGCTCCGACAGGGTTAGAGTTAACTATGGCTACACCTTC.

The chain is built from TRBV7-3 and TRBJ2-3; TRBD2 is a possible D gene (6 bases). The germline CDR1 and CDR2 sequences are SGHTA and FQGTGA. The V end lost 5 bases, the J end lost 6 bases, and 12 bases lay between the germline ends. The CDR3 is 13 residues long. CDR3 nucleotides: TGTGCCAGCAGCGCCGGGGGTAGGGATACGCAGTATTTT. Amino acid sequence: CASSAGGRDTQYF.

The rearrangement uses TRBV2 and TRBJ1-4; D may be TRBD1 (5 bases). CDR1 and CDR2 from the germline V gene are SNHLY and FYNNEI. This CDR3 spans 13 amino acids. V lost 3 bases, J lost 7 bases, and 9 bases lay in between. CDR3 loop: CASSEDQGEKLFF. The CDR3 DNA is TGTGCCAGCAGTGAGGACCAGGGTGAAAAACTGTTTTTT.